A single T cell receptor (beta chain) is shown here with its context. Using immunoSEQ multiplex PCR, the repertoire was profiled, and TCRdb retains in-frame clones only, with some absent. The sample lists 200,000 to 250,000 clones; approximately 87% were seen once. This sample was taken from a study of blood T cell repertoires in COVID-19. V was clipped by 6 bases and J by 10 bases, with 10 bases between them. CDR1 and CDR2 from the germline V gene are LNHDA and SQIVND (reference sequence). This CDR3 spans 12 amino acids. Source material: peripheral blood. This TCR derives from a woman in her 50s with acute or convalescent COVID-19. The chain uses TRBV19 and TRBJ1-6; D is perhaps TRBD1 (5 bases). CDR3 bases: TGTGCCAGTAGGGGGGGGGTCTCACCCCTCCACTTT. Translating gives CASRGGVSPLHF.